This T cell receptor beta chain was captured in a study of blood T cell repertoires in COVID-19. Study-level information: From the United States, Italy and Spain came samples of acute and convalescent COVID-19. PBMCs, B-cell-depleted T cells, or T cells provided the cDNA or gDNA that made up the material.

Authors' analysis steps: Estimates of nucleated cell counts were drawn from the amplification of reference gene primers. The method was immunoSEQ multiplex PCR; TCRdb's version includes in-frame clones alone and lacks a portion of them. V, J and clone size are taken as reported in that table, and D and trimming were inferred from the DNA itself. The sample consists of about 81,000 clones, 84% of them appearing once. The V gene lost 5 bases and the J gene lost 0 bases, with 17 bases spanning the gap. Germline V gene lookup returns CDR1 SGHAT and CDR2 FQNNGV. This CDR3 spans 17 amino acids. Sample: peripheral blood. V is TRBV11-2 and J is TRBJ1-3; a possible D gene is TRBD1 (6 bases). This clonotype was obtained from a human donor in a cohort sampled during active COVID-19. The CDR3 bases are TGTGCCAGCAGCACTCCCGGGACACACCTCTCTGGAAACACCATATATTTT. It translates to CASSTPGTHLSGNTIYF.